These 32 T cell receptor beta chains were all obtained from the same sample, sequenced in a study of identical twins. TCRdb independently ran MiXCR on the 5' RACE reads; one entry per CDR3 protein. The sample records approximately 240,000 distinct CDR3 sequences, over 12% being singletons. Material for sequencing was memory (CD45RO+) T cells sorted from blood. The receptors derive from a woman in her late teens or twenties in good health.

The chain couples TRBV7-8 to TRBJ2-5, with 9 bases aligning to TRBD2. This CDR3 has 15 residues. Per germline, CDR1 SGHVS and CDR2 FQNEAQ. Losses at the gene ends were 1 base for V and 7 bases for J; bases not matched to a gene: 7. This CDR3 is CASSLGAGGGVTQYF. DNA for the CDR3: TGTGCCAGCAGCTTAGGGGCGGGAGGGGGAGTGACCCAGTACTTC.

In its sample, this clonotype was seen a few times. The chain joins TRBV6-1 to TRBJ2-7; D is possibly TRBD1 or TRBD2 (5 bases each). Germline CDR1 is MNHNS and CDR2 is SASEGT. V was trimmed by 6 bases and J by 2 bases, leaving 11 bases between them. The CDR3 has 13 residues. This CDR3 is CASRRDAAYEQYF. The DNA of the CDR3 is TGTGCCAGCAGAAGGGACGCCGCCTACGAGCAGTACTTC.

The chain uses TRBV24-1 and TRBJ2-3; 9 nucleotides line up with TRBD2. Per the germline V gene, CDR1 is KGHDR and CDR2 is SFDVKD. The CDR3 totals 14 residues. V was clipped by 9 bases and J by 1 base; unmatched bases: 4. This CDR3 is CATSASGGTDTQYF. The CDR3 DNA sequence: TGTGCCACCTCAGCTAGCGGGGGCACAGATACGCAGTATTTT.

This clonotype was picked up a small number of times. The CDR3 loop reads CATSKEYGTPYGYTF. The CDR3 region has the DNA TGTGCCACCAGCAAAGAATATGGGACACCTTATGGCTACACCTTC. This rearrangement joins TRBV15 to TRBJ1-2, with D possibly being TRBD1 (6 bases). The CDR3 has 15 residues. Germline V lookup: CDR1 LNHNV, CDR2 YYDKDF (reference sequence). Trimming took off 4 bases at V and 5 bases at J, with 17 bases between the two ends. Complete variable domain (other parts from reference TRBV15 and TRBJ1-2): DAMVIQNPRYQVTQFGKPVTLSCSQTLNHNVMYWYQQKSSQAPKLLFHYYDKDFNNEADTPDNFQSRRPNTSFCFLDIRSPGLGDTAMYLCATSKEYGTPYGYTFGSGTRLTVV.

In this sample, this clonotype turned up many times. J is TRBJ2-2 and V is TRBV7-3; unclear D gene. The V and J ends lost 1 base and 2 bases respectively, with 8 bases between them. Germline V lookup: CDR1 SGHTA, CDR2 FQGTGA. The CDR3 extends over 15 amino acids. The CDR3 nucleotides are TGTGCCAGCAGCTTAAATCGCGACAACACCGGGGAGCTGTTTTTT. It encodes CASSLNRDNTGELFF.

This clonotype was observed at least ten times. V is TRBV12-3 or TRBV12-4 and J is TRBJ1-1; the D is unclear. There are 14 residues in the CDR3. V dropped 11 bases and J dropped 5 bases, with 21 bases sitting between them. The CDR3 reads CAQSRTALGTEAFF. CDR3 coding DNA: TGTGCCCAATCAAGGACGGCCTTGGGAACTGAAGCTTTCTTT.

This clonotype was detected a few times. CDR3 coding DNA: TGCGCCAGCAGCCAAGTTGACAGGGAGACAGATACGCAGTATTTT. The encoded protein is CASSQVDRETDTQYF. The J gene is TRBJ2-3, the V gene TRBV4-3; 7 bases are a match to TRBD1. This CDR3 spans 15 amino acids. Germline trimming cut 1 base from V and 3 bases from J; bases unmatched to any gene: 4. The germline V gene has CDR1 LGHNA and CDR2 YSLEER.

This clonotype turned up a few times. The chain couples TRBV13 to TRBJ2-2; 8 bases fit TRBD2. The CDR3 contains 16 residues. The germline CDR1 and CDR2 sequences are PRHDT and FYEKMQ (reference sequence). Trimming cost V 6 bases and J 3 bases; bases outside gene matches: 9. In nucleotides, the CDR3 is TGTGCCAGCAGTTTTTCCGGGACTAGAGACACCGGGGAGCTGTTTTTT. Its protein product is CASSFSGTRDTGELFF.

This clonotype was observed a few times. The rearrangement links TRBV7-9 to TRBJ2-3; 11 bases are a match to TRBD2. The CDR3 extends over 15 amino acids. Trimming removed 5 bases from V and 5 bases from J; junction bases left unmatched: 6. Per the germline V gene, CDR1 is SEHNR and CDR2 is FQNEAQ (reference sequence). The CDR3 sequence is CASSLLAGEGDTQYF. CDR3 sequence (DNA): TGTGCCAGCAGCCTACTAGCGGGGGAAGGAGATACGCAGTATTTT.

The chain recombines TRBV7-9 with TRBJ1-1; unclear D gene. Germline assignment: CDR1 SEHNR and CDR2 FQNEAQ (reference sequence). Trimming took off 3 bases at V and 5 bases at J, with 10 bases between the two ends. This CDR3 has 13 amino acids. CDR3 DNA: TGTGCCAGCAGCTTGGATTCGTGGACTGAAGCTTTCTTT. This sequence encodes CASSLDSWTEAFF.

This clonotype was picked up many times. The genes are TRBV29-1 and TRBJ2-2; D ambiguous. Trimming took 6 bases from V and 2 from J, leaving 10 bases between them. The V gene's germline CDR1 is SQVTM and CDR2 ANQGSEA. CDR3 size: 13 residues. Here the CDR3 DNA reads TGCAGCGTAAGAATCAGTAACACCGGGGAGCTGTTTTTT. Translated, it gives CSVRISNTGELFF.

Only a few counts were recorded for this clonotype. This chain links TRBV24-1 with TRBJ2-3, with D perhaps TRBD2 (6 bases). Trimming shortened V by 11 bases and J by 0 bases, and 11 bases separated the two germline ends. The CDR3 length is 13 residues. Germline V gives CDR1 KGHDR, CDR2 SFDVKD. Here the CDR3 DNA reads TGTGCCATCGGTGGGACTAGCACAGATACGCAGTATTTT. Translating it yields CAIGGTSTDTQYF.

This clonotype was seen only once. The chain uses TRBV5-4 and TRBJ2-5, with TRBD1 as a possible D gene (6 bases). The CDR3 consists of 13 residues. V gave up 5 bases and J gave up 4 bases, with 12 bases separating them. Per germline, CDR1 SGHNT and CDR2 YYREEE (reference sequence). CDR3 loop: CASSRVGGETQYF. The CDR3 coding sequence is TGTGCCAGCAGTAGGGTAGGGGGAGAGACCCAGTACTTC. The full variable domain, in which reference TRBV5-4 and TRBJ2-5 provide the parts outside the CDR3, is ETGVTQSPTHLIKTRGQQVTLRCSSQSGHNTVSWYQQALGQGPQFIFQYYREEENGRGNFPPRFSGLQFPNYSSELNVNALELDDSALYLCASSRVGGETQYFGPGTRLLVL.

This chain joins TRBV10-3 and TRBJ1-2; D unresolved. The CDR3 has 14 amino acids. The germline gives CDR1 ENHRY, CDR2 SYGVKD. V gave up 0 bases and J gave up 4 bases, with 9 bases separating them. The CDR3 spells CAISESLSVYGYTF. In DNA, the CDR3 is TGTGCCATCAGTGAGTCGCTGTCAGTCTATGGCTACACCTTC.

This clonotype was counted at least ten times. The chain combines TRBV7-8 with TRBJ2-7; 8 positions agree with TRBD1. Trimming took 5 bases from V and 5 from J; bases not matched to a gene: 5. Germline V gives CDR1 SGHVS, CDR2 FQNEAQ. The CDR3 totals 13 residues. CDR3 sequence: CASSTRTGNEQYF. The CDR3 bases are TGTGCCAGCAGCACCAGGACAGGGAACGAGCAGTACTTC.

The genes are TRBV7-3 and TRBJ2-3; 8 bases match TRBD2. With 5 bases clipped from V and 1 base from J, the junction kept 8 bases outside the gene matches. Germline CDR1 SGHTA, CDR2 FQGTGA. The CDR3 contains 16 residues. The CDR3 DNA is TGTGCCAGCAGCCCCTTCGGCGGGGGGCGCACAGATACGCAGTATTTT. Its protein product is CASSPFGGGRTDTQYF.

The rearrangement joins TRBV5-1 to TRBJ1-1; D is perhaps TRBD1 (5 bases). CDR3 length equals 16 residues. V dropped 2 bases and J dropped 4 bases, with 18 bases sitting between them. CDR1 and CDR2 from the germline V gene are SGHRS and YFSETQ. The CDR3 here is CASSLGTFVGVTEAFF. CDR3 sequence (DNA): TGCGCCAGCAGCTTAGGGACCTTCGTCGGGGTCACTGAAGCTTTCTTT.

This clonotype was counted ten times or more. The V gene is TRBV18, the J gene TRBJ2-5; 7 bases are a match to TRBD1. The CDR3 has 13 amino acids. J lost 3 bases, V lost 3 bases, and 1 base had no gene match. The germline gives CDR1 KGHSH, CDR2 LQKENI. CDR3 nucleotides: TGTGCCAGCTCACCGGGACAGAAAGAGACCCAGTACTTC. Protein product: CASSPGQKETQYF. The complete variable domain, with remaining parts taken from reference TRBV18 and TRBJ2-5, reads NAGVMQNPRHLVRRRGQEARLRCSPMKGHSHVYWYRQLPEEGLKFMVYLQKENIIDESGMPKERFSAEFPKEGPSILRIQQVVRGDSAAYFCASSPGQKETQYFGPGTRLLVL.

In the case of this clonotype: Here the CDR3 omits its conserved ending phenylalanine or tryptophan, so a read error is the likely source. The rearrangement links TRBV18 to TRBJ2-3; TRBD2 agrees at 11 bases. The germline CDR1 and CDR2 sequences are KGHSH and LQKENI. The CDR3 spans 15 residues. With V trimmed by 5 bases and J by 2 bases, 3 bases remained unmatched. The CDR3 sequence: CASSSGLADTDTQYL. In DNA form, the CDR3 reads TGTGCCAGCTCATCGGGACTAGCGGACACAGATACGCAGTATTTA.

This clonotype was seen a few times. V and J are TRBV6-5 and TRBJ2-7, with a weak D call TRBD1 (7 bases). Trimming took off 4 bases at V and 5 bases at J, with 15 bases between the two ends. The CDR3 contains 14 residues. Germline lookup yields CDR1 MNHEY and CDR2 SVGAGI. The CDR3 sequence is CASSSWRGQNEQYF. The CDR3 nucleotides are TGTGCCAGCAGTTCGTGGCGGGGACAGAACGAGCAGTACTTC.

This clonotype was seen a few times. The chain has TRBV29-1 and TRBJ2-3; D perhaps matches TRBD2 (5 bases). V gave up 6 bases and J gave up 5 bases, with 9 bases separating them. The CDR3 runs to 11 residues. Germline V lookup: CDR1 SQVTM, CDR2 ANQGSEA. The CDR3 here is CSVDSEDTQYF. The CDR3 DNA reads TGCAGCGTCGATAGCGAAGATACGCAGTATTTT.

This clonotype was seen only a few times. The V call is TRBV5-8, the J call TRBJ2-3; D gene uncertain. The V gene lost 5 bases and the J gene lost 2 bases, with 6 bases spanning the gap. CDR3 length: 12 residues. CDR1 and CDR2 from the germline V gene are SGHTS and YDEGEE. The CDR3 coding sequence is TGTGCCAGCAGACTGGACACAGATACGCAGTATTTT. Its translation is CASRLDTDTQYF.

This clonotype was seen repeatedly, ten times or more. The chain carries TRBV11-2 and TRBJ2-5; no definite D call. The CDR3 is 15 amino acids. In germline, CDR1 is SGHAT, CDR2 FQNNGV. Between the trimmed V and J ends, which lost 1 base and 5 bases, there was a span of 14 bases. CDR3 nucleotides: TGTGCCAGCAGCTTAGGTTTGGGGTTTCTGGAGACCCAGTACTTC. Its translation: CASSLGLGFLETQYF.

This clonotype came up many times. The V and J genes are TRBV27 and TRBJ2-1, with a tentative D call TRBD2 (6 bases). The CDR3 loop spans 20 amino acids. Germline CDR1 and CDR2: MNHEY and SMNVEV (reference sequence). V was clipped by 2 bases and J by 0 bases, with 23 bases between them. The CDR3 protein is CASSLDWGVYAQRSYNEQFF. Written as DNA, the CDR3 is TGTGCCAGCAGTTTAGACTGGGGGGTGTACGCGCAGCGCTCCTACAATGAGCAGTTCTTC.

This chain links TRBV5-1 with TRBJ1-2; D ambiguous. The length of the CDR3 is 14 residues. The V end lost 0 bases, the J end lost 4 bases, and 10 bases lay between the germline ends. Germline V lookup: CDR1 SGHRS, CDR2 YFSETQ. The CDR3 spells CASSLASTSYGYTF. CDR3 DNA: TGCGCCAGCAGCTTGGCCTCGACTTCCTATGGCTACACCTTC.

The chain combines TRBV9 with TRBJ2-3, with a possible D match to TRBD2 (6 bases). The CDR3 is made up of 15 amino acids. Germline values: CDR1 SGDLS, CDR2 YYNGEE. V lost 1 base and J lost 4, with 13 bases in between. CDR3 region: CASSVYERASDTQYF. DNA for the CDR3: TGTGCCAGCAGCGTATATGAGCGGGCTTCAGATACGCAGTATTTT.

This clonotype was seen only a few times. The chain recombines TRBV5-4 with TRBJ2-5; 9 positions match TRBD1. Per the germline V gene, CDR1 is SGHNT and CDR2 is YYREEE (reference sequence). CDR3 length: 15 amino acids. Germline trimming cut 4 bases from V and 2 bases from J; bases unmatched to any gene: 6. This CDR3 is CASSRGGQGQETQYF. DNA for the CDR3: TGTGCCAGCAGCCGTGGGGGACAGGGACAAGAGACCCAGTACTTC. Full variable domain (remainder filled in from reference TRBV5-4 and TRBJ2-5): ETGVTQSPTHLIKTRGQQVTLRCSSQSGHNTVSWYQQALGQGPQFIFQYYREEENGRGNFPPRFSGLQFPNYSSELNVNALELDDSALYLCASSRGGQGQETQYFGPGTRLLVL.

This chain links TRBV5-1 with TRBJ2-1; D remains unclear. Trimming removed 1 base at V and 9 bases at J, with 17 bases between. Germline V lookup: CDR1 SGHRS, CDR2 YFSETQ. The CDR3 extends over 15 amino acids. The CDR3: CASSLRGPQLGEQFF. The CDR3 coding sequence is TGCGCCAGCAGCTTGAGAGGACCCCAGCTGGGTGAGCAGTTCTTC.

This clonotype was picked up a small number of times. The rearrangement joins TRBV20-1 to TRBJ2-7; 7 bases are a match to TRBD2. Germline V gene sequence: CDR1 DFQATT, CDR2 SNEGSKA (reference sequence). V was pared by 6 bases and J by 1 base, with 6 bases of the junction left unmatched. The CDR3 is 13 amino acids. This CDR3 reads CSAKSGTSYEQYF. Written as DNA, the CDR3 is TGCAGTGCGAAGAGCGGGACGTCCTACGAGCAGTACTTC.

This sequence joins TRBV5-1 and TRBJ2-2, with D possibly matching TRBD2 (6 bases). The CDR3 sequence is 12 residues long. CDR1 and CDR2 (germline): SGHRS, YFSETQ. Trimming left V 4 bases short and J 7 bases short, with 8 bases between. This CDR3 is CASSREFGELFF. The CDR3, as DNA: TGCGCCAGCAGCCGGGAGTTCGGGGAGCTGTTTTTT. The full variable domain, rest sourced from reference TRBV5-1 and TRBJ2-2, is KAGVTQTPRYLIKTRGQQVTLSCSPISGHRSVSWYQQTPGQGLQFLFEYFSETQRNKGNFPGRFSGRQFSNSRSEMNVSTLELGDSALYLCASSREFGELFFGEGSRLTVL.

The CDR3: CSARDTGARYEQYF. Written as DNA, the CDR3 is TGCAGTGCTAGAGATACGGGAGCGCGGTACGAGCAGTACTTC. The V call is TRBV20-1, the J call TRBJ2-7, with D perhaps matching TRBD2 (6 bases). With 0 bases removed from V and 4 bases from J, the gap between germline ends came to 13 bases. This CDR3 contains 14 residues. In germline, CDR1 is DFQATT, CDR2 SNEGSKA (reference sequence).

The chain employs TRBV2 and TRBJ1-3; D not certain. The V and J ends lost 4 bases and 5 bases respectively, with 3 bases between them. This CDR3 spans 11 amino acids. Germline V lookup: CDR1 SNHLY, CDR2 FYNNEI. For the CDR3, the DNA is TGTGCCAGCAGTGCGCGAAACACCATATATTTT. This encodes CASSARNTIYF.